The entry below gives a single T cell receptor (beta chain) sequence along with its context. What it binds is not known. Sequencing ends 3 residues short of the CDR3 end; the germline J gene provides the rest. HPV was found by MY09/MY11 PCR and dot-blot genotyping. V lost 4 bases to trimming and J lost 5 bases, with 20 bases between them. Per germline, CDR1 GTSNPN and CDR2 SVGIG (reference sequence). CDR3 length: 15 residues. The data originate from a study of T cells in women clearing cervical HPV infection. About the research overall: Case blood drawn at lesion detection; control blood after infection cleared. Study-wide results and limits: Effector/memory and HPV-specific T cells were not isolated, and association timing is unknown.

Average input was 1200 ng genomic DNA for immunoSEQ TCR beta CDR3 amplification. TCRdb's table, derived via immunoSEQ multiplex PCR, lists solely in-frame clones and lacks some. The sample's table shows 40,000 to 45,000 clones. The rearrangement joins TRBV30 to TRBJ2-5, with D maybe TRBD2 (6 bases). The sequence came from a woman between 18 and 70 years old with a cervical HPV16 infection that either progressed to CIN3+ or cleared (not recorded which). Source material: blood buffy coat. The CDR3: CAWTKRSGDAETQYF. CDR3 DNA (partial): TGTGCCTGGACTAAACGGTCGGGGGACGCGGAGACC.